The source of this TCR beta chain is a study of blood T cell repertoires in COVID-19. Methods used by the authors: Estimated nucleated cell counts came from reference gene primer amplification. Some clones are missing from TCRdb's copy, which holds only in-frame ones; the method was immunoSEQ multiplex PCR. The D gene and trimming were derived from the DNA, and the V and J assignments and clone size from that table. The profile shows 250,000 to 300,000 clones, 70% to 75% of them singletons. This CDR3 has 15 residues. V shed 0 bases and J shed 9 bases, with 14 bases lying between them. Germline CDR1 and CDR2: MNHEY and SVGAGI.

V gene TRBV6-5 combines with J gene TRBJ2-2, with a weak D call TRBD1 (5 bases). The sequencing sample was made of peripheral blood. This receptor was identified in an elderly woman with acute or convalescent COVID-19. CDR3 protein: CASSYSQGVRRELFF. The DNA for the CDR3 is TGTGCCAGCAGTTACTCTCAGGGCGTAAGGAGGGAGCTGTTTTTT.